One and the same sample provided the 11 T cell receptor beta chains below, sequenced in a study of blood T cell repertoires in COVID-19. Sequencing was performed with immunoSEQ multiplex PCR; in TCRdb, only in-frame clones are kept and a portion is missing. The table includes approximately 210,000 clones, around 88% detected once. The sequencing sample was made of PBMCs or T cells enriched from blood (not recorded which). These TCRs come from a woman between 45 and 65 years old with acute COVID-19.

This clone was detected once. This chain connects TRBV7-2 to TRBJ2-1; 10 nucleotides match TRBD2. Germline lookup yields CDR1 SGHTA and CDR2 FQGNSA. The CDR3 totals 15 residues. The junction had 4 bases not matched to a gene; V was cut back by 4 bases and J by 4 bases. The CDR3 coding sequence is TGTGCCAGCAGCTCTAGCGGGAGCGAGTACAATGAGCAGTTCTTC. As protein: CASSSSGSEYNEQFF.

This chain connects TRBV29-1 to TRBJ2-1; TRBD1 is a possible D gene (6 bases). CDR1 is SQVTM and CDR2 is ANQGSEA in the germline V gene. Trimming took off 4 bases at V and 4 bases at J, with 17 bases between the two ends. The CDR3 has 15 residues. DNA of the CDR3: TGCAGCGTTGTTAAGGACGCAGGGGCTTACAATGAGCAGTTCTTC. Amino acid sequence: CSVVKDAGAYNEQFF.

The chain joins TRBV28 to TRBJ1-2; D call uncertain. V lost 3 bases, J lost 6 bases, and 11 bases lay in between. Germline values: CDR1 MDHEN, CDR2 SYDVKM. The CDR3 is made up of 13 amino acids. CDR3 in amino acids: CASSLAGVDGYTF. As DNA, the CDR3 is TGTGCCAGCAGTTTGGCCGGGGTTGATGGCTACACCTTC.

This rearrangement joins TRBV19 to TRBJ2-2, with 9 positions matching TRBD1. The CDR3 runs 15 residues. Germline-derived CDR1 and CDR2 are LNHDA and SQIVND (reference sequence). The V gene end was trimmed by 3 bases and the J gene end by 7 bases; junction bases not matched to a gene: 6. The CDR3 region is CASSIGTGSIGELFF. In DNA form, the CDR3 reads TGTGCCAGTAGTATCGGGACAGGGAGTATCGGGGAGCTGTTTTTT.

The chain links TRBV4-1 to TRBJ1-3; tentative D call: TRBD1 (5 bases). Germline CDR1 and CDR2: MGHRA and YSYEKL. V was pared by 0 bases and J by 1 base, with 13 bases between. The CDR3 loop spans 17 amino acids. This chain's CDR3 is CASSQDYGRASGNTIYF. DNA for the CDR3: TGCGCCAGCAGCCAAGATTACGGCAGGGCTTCTGGAAACACCATATATTTT.

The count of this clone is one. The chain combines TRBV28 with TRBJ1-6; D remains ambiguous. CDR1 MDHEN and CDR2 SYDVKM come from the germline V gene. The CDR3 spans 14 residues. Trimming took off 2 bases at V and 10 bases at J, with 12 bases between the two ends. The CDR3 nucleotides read TGTGCCAGCAGTTTACTTGGTGTGAGGTCACCCCTCCACTTT. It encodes CASSLLGVRSPLHF.

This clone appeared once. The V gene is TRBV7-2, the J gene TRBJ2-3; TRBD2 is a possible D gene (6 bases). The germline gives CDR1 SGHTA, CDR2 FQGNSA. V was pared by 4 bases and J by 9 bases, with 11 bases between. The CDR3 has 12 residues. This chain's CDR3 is CASSSVLATQYF. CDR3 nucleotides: TGTGCCAGCAGCTCAGTGCTAGCGACGCAGTATTTT. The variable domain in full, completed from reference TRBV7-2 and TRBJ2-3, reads GAGVSQSPSNKVTEKGKDVELRCDPISGHTALYWYRQSLGQGLEFLIYFQGNSAPDKSGLPSDRFSAERTGGSVSTLTIQRTQQEDSAVYLCASSSVLATQYFGPGTRLTVL.

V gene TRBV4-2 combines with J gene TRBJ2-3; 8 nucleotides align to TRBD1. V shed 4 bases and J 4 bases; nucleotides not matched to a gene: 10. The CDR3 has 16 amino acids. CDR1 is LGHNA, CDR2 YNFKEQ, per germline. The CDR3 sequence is CASSPAGQGAADTQYF. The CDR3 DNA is TGTGCCAGCAGCCCCGCCGGCCAGGGGGCAGCAGATACGCAGTATTTT.

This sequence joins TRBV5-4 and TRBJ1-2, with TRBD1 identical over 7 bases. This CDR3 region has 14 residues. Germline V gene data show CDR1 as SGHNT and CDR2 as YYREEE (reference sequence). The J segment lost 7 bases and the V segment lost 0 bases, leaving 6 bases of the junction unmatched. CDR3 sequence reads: CASSLDRGVSGYTF. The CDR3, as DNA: TGTGCCAGCAGCTTGGACAGGGGTGTCTCTGGCTACACCTTC.

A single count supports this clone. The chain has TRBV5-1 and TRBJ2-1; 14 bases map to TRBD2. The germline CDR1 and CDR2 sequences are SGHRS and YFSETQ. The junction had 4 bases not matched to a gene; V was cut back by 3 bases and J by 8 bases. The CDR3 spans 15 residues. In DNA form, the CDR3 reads TGCGCCAGCAGCTCAGGACTAGCGGGAGGATATGAGCAGTTCTTC. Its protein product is CASSSGLAGGYEQFF. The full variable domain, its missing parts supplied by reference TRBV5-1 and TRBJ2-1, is KAGVTQTPRYLIKTRGQQVTLSCSPISGHRSVSWYQQTPGQGLQFLFEYFSETQRNKGNFPGRFSGRQFSNSRSEMNVSTLELGDSALYLCASSSGLAGGYEQFFGPGTRLTVL.

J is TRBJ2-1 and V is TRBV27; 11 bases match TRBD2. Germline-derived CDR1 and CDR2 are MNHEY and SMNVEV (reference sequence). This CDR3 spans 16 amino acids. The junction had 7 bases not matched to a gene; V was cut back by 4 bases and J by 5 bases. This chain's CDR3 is CASSSLASGRNNEQFF. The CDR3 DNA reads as TGTGCCAGCAGTTCACTCGCTAGCGGGAGGAACAATGAGCAGTTCTTC.